The 14 T cell receptor beta chains in this list originate from one sample, sequenced in a study of cytomegalovirus exposure and HLA in healthy donors. The PCR made use of 60 Vbeta and 13 Jbeta primers. Assay used: immunoSEQ multiplex PCR; TCRdb lists only in-frame clones, some missing. The table records some 150,000 clones, approximately 79% of them present only once. The material sequenced was PBMCs. Receptors were obtained from a male donor in good health and CMV-seronegative.

This clone has a single count. V gene TRBV9 combines with J gene TRBJ1-2; unclear D gene. This CDR3 region has 17 residues. Germline V gene lookup returns CDR1 SGDLS and CDR2 YYNGEE. V dropped 5 bases and J dropped 8 bases, with 28 bases sitting between them. CDR3: CASSPPNFSPGEFGYTF. The CDR3 region has the DNA TGTGCCAGCAGTCCCCCGAACTTCTCACCCGGGGAATTCGGCTACACCTTC.

V usage is TRBV7-9 and J usage is TRBJ1-6, with TRBD1 as a possible D gene (6 bases). Trimming cost V 5 bases and J 7 bases, with 12 bases left between them. Germline V gene data show CDR1 as SEHNR and CDR2 as FQNEAQ (reference sequence). The CDR3 is made up of 14 amino acids. CDR3 sequence reads: CASSPRGANSPLHF. CDR3 DNA sequence: TGTGCCAGCAGCCCACGGGGGGCCAATTCACCCCTCCACTTT.

Only one count was recorded for this clone. The genes are TRBV6-6 and TRBJ2-7, with D possibly being TRBD2 (6 bases). The CDR3 is 15 residues long. In germline, CDR1 is MNHNY, CDR2 SVGAGI (reference sequence). V lost 7 bases and J lost 9, with 25 bases in between. CDR3 loop: CASTDFESSANRQYF. The CDR3 DNA reads TGTGCCAGCACTGACTTCGAGTCTAGCGCTAATCGGCAGTACTTC.

This clone was detected once. The CDR3 sequence: CASSRGGEQYF. DNA of the CDR3: TGCGCCAGCAGCCGAGGGGGCGAGCAGTACTTC. J is TRBJ2-7 and V is TRBV5-1; a weak D match, TRBD1 (6 bases). This CDR3 is 11 amino acids long. V was pared by 4 bases and J by 6 bases, with 8 bases between. Germline V gene sequence: CDR1 SGHRS, CDR2 YFSETQ.

In nucleotides, the CDR3 is TGTGCCAGCAGCTTAGAGGTAGAGGACATTCAGTACTTC. Its protein is CASSLEVEDIQYF. This sequence joins TRBV11-2 and TRBJ2-4; D ambiguous. CDR3 size: 13 residues. CDR1 is SGHAT and CDR2 is FQNNGV in the germline V gene. V was clipped by 0 bases and J by 8 bases, with 8 bases between them.

In this sample, this clone turned up once. The rearrangement uses TRBV6-5 and TRBJ1-3, with TRBD1 identical over 8 bases. The CDR3 is made up of 14 amino acids. The junction had 4 bases not matched to a gene; V was cut back by 6 bases and J by 3 bases. The germline gives CDR1 MNHEY, CDR2 SVGAGI. The CDR3 DNA reads TGTGCCAGCAGCCGAGGACAGGGTGGAAACACCATATATTTT. This codes for CASSRGQGGNTIYF.

The genes are TRBV7-9 and TRBJ1-2; unclear D gene. Trimming pared 5 bases from V and 4 bases from J, leaving 20 bases between. Germline V CDR1 and CDR2: SEHNR, FQNEAQ (reference sequence). This CDR3 is built from 16 residues. The CDR3: CASSPLVSGFGYGYTF. CDR3 bases: TGTGCCAGCAGCCCTTTGGTTTCGGGATTCGGCTATGGCTACACCTTC.

This chain links TRBV6-1 with TRBJ2-7, with 9 positions matching TRBD1. The V gene's germline CDR1 is MNHNS and CDR2 SASEGT. The CDR3 consists of 15 residues. Trimming cost V 6 bases and J 1 base; bases outside gene matches: 7. CDR3 bases: TGTGCCAGCAGAACCGTACAGGGGGCTTCCTACGAGCAGTACTTC. Translation gives CASRTVQGASYEQYF.

This sequence joins TRBV10-3 and TRBJ2-4, with 7 bases aligning to TRBD1. Germline V gene data show CDR1 as ENHRY and CDR2 as SYGVKD. V lost 4 bases to trimming and J lost 0 bases; unmatched junction nucleotides: 3. The CDR3 contains 15 residues. The CDR3 region has the DNA TGTGCCATCAGTGGGACAGGACTAGCCAAAAACATTCAGTACTTC. Translated, it gives CAISGTGLAKNIQYF.

The chain employs TRBV30 and TRBJ2-2, with a possible D match to TRBD1 (7 bases). Trimming pared 8 bases from V and 3 bases from J, leaving 19 bases between. There are 15 residues in the CDR3. The germline V gene encodes CDR1 GTSNPN and CDR2 SVGIG (reference sequence). The CDR3 region is CAGGASQGDTGELFF. The DNA for the CDR3 is TGTGCCGGAGGGGCGTCGCAGGGGGACACCGGGGAGCTGTTTTTT.

In its sample, this clone was seen a few times. The V and J genes are TRBV5-1 and TRBJ1-2; 7 nucleotides agree with TRBD1. V shed 4 bases and J 8 bases; nucleotides not matched to a gene: 11. This CDR3 has 14 residues. The V gene's germline CDR1 is SGHRS and CDR2 YFSETQ. The CDR3 loop reads CASSRSGQGDGYTF. Here the CDR3 DNA reads TGCGCCAGCAGCCGCAGTGGGCAGGGGGACGGCTACACCTTC.

The chain couples TRBV9 to TRBJ2-5, with 10 bases matching TRBD1. This CDR3 is 16 amino acids long. V was clipped by 0 bases and J by 4 bases; unmatched bases: 6. In germline, CDR1 is SGDLS, CDR2 YYNGEE. As DNA, the CDR3 is TGTGCCAGCAGCGTAGGGGGACAGGGGACAAGAGAGACCCAGTACTTC. Protein product: CASSVGGQGTRETQYF.

The genes are TRBV27 and TRBJ1-2, with D uncertain. The germline CDR1 and CDR2 sequences are MNHEY and SMNVEV (reference sequence). V lost 6 bases and J lost 0, with 11 bases in between. The CDR3 runs to 14 residues. CDR3 DNA: TGTGCCAGCAGAGGACGGGGAGCTAACTATGGCTACACCTTC. Its protein is CASRGRGANYGYTF.

J is TRBJ2-5 and V is TRBV7-2, with a tentative D call TRBD2 (5 bases). Germline CDR1 reads SGHTA; CDR2 reads FQGNSA. The CDR3 covers 15 residues. The V end was cut by 3 bases, the J end by 5 bases, with 16 bases between. CDR3 sequence: CASSLLLVTGETQYF. The CDR3 DNA reads as TGTGCCAGCAGCTTGTTACTAGTCACGGGGGAGACCCAGTACTTC.